The 20 T cell receptor beta chains given below trace back to one sample, sequenced in a study of cytomegalovirus exposure and HLA in healthy donors. The protocol was immunoSEQ multiplex PCR, while the TCRdb copy is restricted to in-frame clones and leaves out a portion. Of roughly 280,000 clones in the sample, about 86% were seen once. Sequencing used PBMCs. Receptors originate from a young woman in good health and CMV-seronegative.

The chain is built from TRBV28 and TRBJ2-7; a possible D gene is TRBD2 (6 bases). Trimming took off 3 bases at V and 0 bases at J, with 12 bases between the two ends. Per germline, CDR1 MDHEN and CDR2 SYDVKM. The CDR3 is 15 amino acids. CDR3 region: CASSLLALSSYEQYF. The CDR3 nucleotides read TGTGCCAGCAGTTTGCTAGCGCTTAGCTCCTACGAGCAGTACTTC. The whole variable domain, remainder taken from reference TRBV28 and TRBJ2-7, is DVKVTQSSRYLVKRTGEKVFLECVQDMDHENMFWYRQDPGLGLRLIYFSYDVKMKEKGDIPEGYSVSREKKERFSLILESASTNQTSMYLCASSLLALSSYEQYFGPGTRLTVT.

V gene TRBV29-1 combines with J gene TRBJ2-6; D is perhaps TRBD2 (5 bases). CDR3 length: 15 amino acids. V was shortened by 7 bases and J by 0 bases, with 13 bases between the two germline ends. Per the germline V gene, CDR1 is SQVTM and CDR2 is ANQGSEA. The CDR3 reads CSAAQGSSGANVLTF. CDR3 in DNA: TGCAGCGCCGCACAAGGGAGCTCTGGGGCCAACGTCCTGACTTTC.

This chain joins TRBV28 and TRBJ2-7; TRBD2 is a possible D gene (5 bases). The V gene's germline CDR1 is MDHEN and CDR2 SYDVKM. The V end lost 4 bases, the J end lost 3 bases, and 13 bases lay between the germline ends. This CDR3 contains 14 residues. The CDR3 is CASSSGYGNYEQYF. CDR3 DNA sequence: TGTGCCAGCAGTTCGGGGTACGGCAACTACGAGCAGTACTTC.

CDR3 DNA: TGTGCCAGCAGCTTAGCCCCGGGACAGTTCTATGGCTACACCTTC. The encoded protein is CASSLAPGQFYGYTF. The rearrangement links TRBV11-1 to TRBJ1-2; 7 positions agree with TRBD1. The CDR3 spans 15 residues. Germline-derived CDR1 and CDR2 are SGHAT and FQDESV (reference sequence). V was clipped by 0 bases and J by 4 bases; unmatched bases: 5.

CDR3 nucleotide sequence: TGTGCCTGGAGTGTAATAGACGGGAGACCCTACGAGCAGTACTTC. Translated, it gives CAWSVIDGRPYEQYF. J is TRBJ2-7 and V is TRBV30; possibly TRBD2 for D (6 bases). This CDR3 contains 15 residues. Trimming stripped 0 bases from V and 2 bases from J, with 14 bases between. Germline loops: CDR1 GTSNPN, CDR2 SVGIG (reference sequence).

V gene TRBV6-5 combines with J gene TRBJ1-5; TRBD1 aligns across 7 bases. This CDR3 comprises 15 residues. The germline V gene has CDR1 MNHEY and CDR2 SVGAGI. Trimming removed 6 bases from V and 0 bases from J; junction bases left unmatched: 5. CDR3 protein: CASRRGQNSNQPQHF. Here the CDR3 DNA reads TGTGCCAGCAGACGGGGACAGAATAGCAATCAGCCCCAGCATTTT.

DNA of the CDR3: TGTGCCAGTAGCTTCGGACAGGGGGCGAGGGAGCAGTACTTC. Encoded protein: CASSFGQGAREQYF. The J gene is TRBJ2-7, the V gene TRBV19; 11 bases align to TRBD1. The V gene's germline CDR1 is LNHDA and CDR2 SQIVND (reference sequence). This CDR3 region has 14 residues. Trimming at V came to 6 bases and at J to 7 bases, leaving 8 bases not matched to a gene.

The chain links TRBV11-2 to TRBJ2-1; a weak D match, TRBD1 (5 bases). Between the trimmed V and J ends, which lost 5 bases and 4 bases, there was a span of 15 bases. Germline CDR1 reads SGHAT; CDR2 reads FQNNGV. This CDR3 is built from 15 residues. CDR3 protein: CASSPVAGIYNEQFF. The CDR3 coding sequence is TGTGCCAGCAGCCCGGTGGCAGGGATATACAATGAGCAGTTCTTC.

The genes are TRBV5-5 and TRBJ1-2; 9 nucleotides match TRBD1. The germline gives CDR1 SGHKS, CDR2 YYEKEE (reference sequence). V lost 3 bases to trimming and J lost 2 bases; unmatched junction nucleotides: 2. The CDR3 spans 14 residues. The CDR3 DNA follows: TGTGCCAGCAGCTACGGACAGGGGAACTATGGCTACACCTTC. Amino acid sequence: CASSYGQGNYGYTF.

The chain combines TRBV29-1 with TRBJ2-1; the D gene is possibly TRBD1 (6 bases). This CDR3 region has 13 residues. V was clipped by 5 bases and J by 8 bases, with 16 bases between them. Germline V gene sequence: CDR1 SQVTM, CDR2 ANQGSEA. The CDR3 protein is CSVRTAVNDEQFF. The CDR3 bases are TGCAGCGTTCGGACAGCGGTTAACGATGAGCAGTTCTTC.

The chain employs TRBV7-9 and TRBJ2-1; 11 positions match TRBD2. The junction had 11 bases not matched to a gene; V was cut back by 5 bases and J by 2 bases. The CDR3 consists of 18 residues. Germline loops: CDR1 SEHNR, CDR2 FQNEAQ (reference sequence). CDR3 in DNA: TGTGCCAGCAGCCAAGGCCGACTAGCGGGACGACCCTACAATGAGCAGTTCTTC. This encodes CASSQGRLAGRPYNEQFF.

The CDR3, as DNA: TGTGCCATCAGTACAGGGGAGGGCAATCAGCCCCAGCATTTT. This codes for CAISTGEGNQPQHF. The rearrangement links TRBV10-3 to TRBJ1-5; 7 bases match TRBD1. Germline-derived CDR1 and CDR2 are ENHRY and SYGVKD. The ends lost 5 bases at V and 2 bases at J; junction bases unmatched: 3. This CDR3 is 14 amino acids long.

The chain combines TRBV5-5 with TRBJ2-7; 8 bases map to TRBD1. CDR3 size: 14 residues. Germline assignment: CDR1 SGHKS and CDR2 YYEKEE (reference sequence). The junction had 4 bases not matched to a gene; V was cut back by 4 bases and J by 1 base. CDR3 in amino acids: CASSPGTGSYEQYF. The CDR3 DNA sequence: TGTGCCAGCAGCCCAGGGACAGGATCCTACGAGCAGTACTTC.

The chain recombines TRBV5-6 with TRBJ1-2; D gene unclear. The CDR3 loop spans 11 amino acids. Between the trimmed V and J ends, which lost 4 bases and 1 base, there was a span of 2 bases. Looked up from germline, CDR1 is SGHDT and CDR2 is YYEEEE. CDR3 in amino acids: CASSHNYGYTF. CDR3 nucleotides: TGTGCCAGCAGCCATAACTATGGCTACACCTTC.

With regard to this clone: The same CDR3 also results from other DNA sequences found in this sample. The chain carries TRBV18 and TRBJ2-7; 14 bases match TRBD2. This CDR3 contains 16 residues. Per germline, CDR1 KGHSH and CDR2 LQKENI. After removal of 3 bases from V and 4 bases from J, the junction contained 5 bases not matched to a gene. Written as DNA, the CDR3 is TGTGCCAGCTCACCGACCGGGACTAGCGGGAGTTACGAGCAGTACTTC. This encodes CASSPTGTSGSYEQYF.

This chain uses TRBV6-1 with TRBJ2-4; 8 bases align to TRBD2. Per the germline V gene, CDR1 is MNHNS and CDR2 is SASEGT. V gave up 1 base and J gave up 5 bases; unmatched junction bases: 7. The CDR3 length is 16 residues. The CDR3 protein is CASSEDTSGQENIQYF. The CDR3 region has the DNA TGTGCCAGCAGTGAAGATACTAGCGGACAAGAAAACATTCAGTACTTC.

Points on this clone: Different DNA sequences within this sample yield the same CDR3. The V call is TRBV5-1, the J call TRBJ2-7; D is ambiguous. Trimming took off 0 bases at V and 0 bases at J, with 4 bases between the two ends. CDR1 is SGHRS and CDR2 is YFSETQ in the germline V gene. This CDR3 spans 13 amino acids. The CDR3 loop reads CASSLASSYEQYF. As DNA, the CDR3 is TGCGCCAGCAGCTTGGCCAGCTCCTACGAGCAGTACTTC.

The chain is built from TRBV2 and TRBJ2-3, with 9 bases fitting TRBD1. After removal of 6 bases from V and 9 bases from J, the junction contained 7 bases not matched to a gene. The CDR3 loop spans 13 amino acids. In germline, CDR1 is SNHLY, CDR2 FYNNEI. The DNA for the CDR3 is TGTGCCAGCAGGTCACAGGGGGCGGGCACGCAGTATTTT. It specifies CASRSQGAGTQYF.

J is TRBJ2-7 and V is TRBV12-5, with 8 bases lining up with TRBD2. Germline CDR1 is LGHNT and CDR2 is FRNRAP. V was clipped by 6 bases and J by 3 bases; unmatched bases: 16. There are 17 residues in the CDR3. CDR3 sequence reads: CASGPPNSASGRYEQYF. The DNA for the CDR3 is TGTGCTAGTGGCCCCCCTAACAGTGCTAGCGGGCGCTACGAGCAGTACTTC. The variable domain in full, with the rest retrieved from reference TRBV12-5 and TRBJ2-7, is DARVTQTPRHKVTEMGQEVTMRCQPILGHNTVFWYRQTMMQGLELLAYFRNRAPLDDSGMPKDRFSAEMPDATLATLKIQPSEPRDSAVYFCASGPPNSASGRYEQYFGPGTRLTVT.

This chain connects TRBV6-5 to TRBJ2-3; 15 bases agree with TRBD2. Trimming at V came to 7 bases and at J to 6 bases, leaving 2 bases not matched to a gene. From germline, CDR1 is MNHEY and CDR2 SVGAGI. This CDR3 contains 14 residues. CDR3 in DNA: TGTGCCAGCATGGGACTAGCGGGGGGTGATACGCAGTATTTT. Protein sequence: CASMGLAGGDTQYF.